A selection of T cell receptor beta chains follows, all from one sample in a study of blood T cell repertoires in COVID-19. Assay used: immunoSEQ multiplex PCR; TCRdb lists only in-frame clones, some missing. This sample carries about 140,000 clones, 80% to 90% of them seen once, and the ten largest clones take 1.5% to 2%. Material: peripheral blood. The receptors derive from a woman in her fifties or sixties with acute or convalescent COVID-19. Each CDR3 is given with its conserved first and last residue.

CDR3	V	J
CASLRRGDTIYF	TRBV2	TRBJ1-3
CASSLATGSYNSPLHF	TRBV4-1	TRBJ1-6
CASSPGYFNQPQHF	TRBV28	TRBJ1-5
CASSRTGGGSYEQYF	TRBV5-5	TRBJ2-7
CASSSVRGSDTIYF	TRBV28	TRBJ1-3
CASSYSTSGNTGELFF	TRBV6-5	TRBJ2-2
CASKEGPVGEQYF	TRBV19	TRBJ2-7
CASSQQGLAEAFF	TRBV7-3	TRBJ1-1
CASSHPHLSGGNTGELFF	TRBV4-1	TRBJ2-2
CASSQTGINYGYTF	TRBV7-9	TRBJ1-2
CAIKGGASPLHF	TRBV10-3	TRBJ1-6
CASSVRGVYSNQPQHF	TRBV6-1	TRBJ1-5
CASRSTSYNSPLHF	TRBV6-5	TRBJ1-6
CASSLYQGAKAYEQYF	TRBV13	TRBJ2-7
CASKQVISGNTIYF	TRBV19	TRBJ1-3
CASSQWTGTNEKLFF	TRBV11-2	TRBJ1-4
CASSLDTGGGSNQPQHF	TRBV5-8	TRBJ1-5
CASSLVFGTARYNEQFF	TRBV7-8	TRBJ2-1
CASSSETGGSLHSGNTIYF	TRBV19	TRBJ1-3